This TCR beta chain was sequenced in a study of blood T cell repertoires in COVID-19. Across the whole study: From the United States, Italy and Spain came samples of acute and convalescent COVID-19. In each case, the material was cDNA or gDNA derived from T cells, B-cell-depleted T cells, or PBMCs.

Sequencing used immunoSEQ multiplex PCR; TCRdb keeps in-frame clones, though not all of them. The table includes more than 65,000 clones, around nine tenths detected once. V was trimmed by 0 bases and J by 2 bases, leaving 14 bases between them. The CDR3 is made up of 16 amino acids. Germline V gives CDR1 SGHRS, CDR2 YFSETQ. The receptor's source is a man aged 45-65 years with active COVID-19. The chain links TRBV5-1 to TRBJ1-1; D call uncertain. Sequenced material: peripheral blood. The CDR3 reads CASSLAWAGFNTEAFF. CDR3 nucleotides: TGCGCCAGCAGCTTGGCCTGGGCAGGTTTCAACACTGAAGCTTTCTTT.